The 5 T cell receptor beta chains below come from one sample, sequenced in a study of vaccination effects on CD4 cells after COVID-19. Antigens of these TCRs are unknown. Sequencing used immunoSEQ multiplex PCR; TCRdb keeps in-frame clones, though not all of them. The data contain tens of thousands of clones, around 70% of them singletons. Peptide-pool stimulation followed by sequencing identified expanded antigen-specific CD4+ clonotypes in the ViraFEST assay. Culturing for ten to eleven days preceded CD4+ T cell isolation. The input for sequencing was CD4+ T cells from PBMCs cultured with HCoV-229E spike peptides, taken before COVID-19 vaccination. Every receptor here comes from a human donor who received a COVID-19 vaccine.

This chain's CDR3 is CASSVRLAGVETQYF. For the CDR3, the DNA is TGTGCCAGCAGTGTCCGACTAGCGGGGGTAGAGACCCAGTACTTC. The chain carries TRBV27 and TRBJ2-5; 12 bases align to TRBD2. The CDR3 runs 15 residues. After removal of 5 bases from V and 4 bases from J, the junction contained 5 bases not matched to a gene. CDR1 is MNHEY and CDR2 is SMNVEV in the germline V gene (reference sequence).

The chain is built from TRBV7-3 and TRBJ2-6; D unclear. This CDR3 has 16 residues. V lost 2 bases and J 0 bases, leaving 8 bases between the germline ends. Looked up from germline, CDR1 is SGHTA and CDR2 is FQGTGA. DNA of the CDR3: TGTGCCAGCAGCTTATGGCGGCACTCTGGGGCCAACGTCCTGACTTTC. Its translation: CASSLWRHSGANVLTF.

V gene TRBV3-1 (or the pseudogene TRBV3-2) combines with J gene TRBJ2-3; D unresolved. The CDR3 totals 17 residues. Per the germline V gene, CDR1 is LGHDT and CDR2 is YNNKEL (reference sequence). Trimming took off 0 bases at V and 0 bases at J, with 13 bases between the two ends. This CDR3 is CASSQDWALTSTDTQYF. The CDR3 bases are TGTGCCAGCAGCCAAGATTGGGCTTTGACTAGCACAGATACGCAGTATTTT.

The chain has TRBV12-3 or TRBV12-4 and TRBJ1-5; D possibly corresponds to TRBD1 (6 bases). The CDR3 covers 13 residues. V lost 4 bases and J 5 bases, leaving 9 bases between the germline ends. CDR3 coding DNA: TGTGCCAGCAGTTCACAGGGTTATCAGCCCCAGCATTTT. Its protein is CASSSQGYQPQHF.

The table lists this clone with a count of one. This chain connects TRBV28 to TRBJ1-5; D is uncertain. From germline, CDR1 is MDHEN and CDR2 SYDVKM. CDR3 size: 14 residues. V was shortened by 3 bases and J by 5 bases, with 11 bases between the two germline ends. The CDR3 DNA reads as TGTGCCAGCAGTTTGGCCCAGCTTTATCAGCCCCAGCATTTT. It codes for CASSLAQLYQPQHF.